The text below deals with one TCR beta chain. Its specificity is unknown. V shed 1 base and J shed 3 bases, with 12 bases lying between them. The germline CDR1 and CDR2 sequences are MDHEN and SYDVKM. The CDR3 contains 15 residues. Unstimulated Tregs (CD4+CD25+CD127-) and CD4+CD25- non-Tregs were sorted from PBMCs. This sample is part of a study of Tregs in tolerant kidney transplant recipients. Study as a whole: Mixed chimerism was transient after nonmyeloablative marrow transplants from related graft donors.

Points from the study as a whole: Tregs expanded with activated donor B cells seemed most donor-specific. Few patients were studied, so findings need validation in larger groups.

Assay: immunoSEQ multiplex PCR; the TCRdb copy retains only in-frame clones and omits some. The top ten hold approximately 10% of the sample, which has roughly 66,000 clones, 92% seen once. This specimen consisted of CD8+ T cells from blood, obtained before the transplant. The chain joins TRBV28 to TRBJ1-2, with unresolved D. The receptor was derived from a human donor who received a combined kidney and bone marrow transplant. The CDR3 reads CASSLFPGRDYGYTF. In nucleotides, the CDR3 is TGTGCCAGCAGTTTATTTCCGGGGAGGGACTATGGCTACACCTTC.